One sample yielded the 3 T cell receptor beta chains listed below, sequenced in a study of post-analysis software for immune sequencing data (dated by TCRdb to about 2015). General findings and caveats noted by the study authors: Significantly higher frequencies in patients than in controls were found for a handful of TRBV segments, including TRBV5-6, TRBV5-1 and TRBV20-1.

No cognate antigen is known for these TCRs. Library method: PCR. This sample was sequenced with an Illumina HiSeq 2500. To reduce PCR and sequencing biases, unique molecular identifiers were incorporated into the TCR beta cDNA libraries. Starting from the raw public reads, TCRdb applied fastp trimming at Q25, assembled clones with MiXCR and retained in-frame beta chains. Duplicate CDR3 protein sequences are folded into a single record with the most common DNA and genes. The sample table contains about 820,000 distinct CDR3 sequences; only one count was recorded for about 50% of them. Jointly, the top ten make up approximately 4.5% of the sample. The specimen sequenced was blood. These receptors were collected from a girl aged 10-17 years with multiple sclerosis.

J is TRBJ2-7 and V is TRBV7-9; D is unclear. With 5 bases removed from V and 8 bases from J, the gap between germline ends came to 10 bases. CDR1 is SEHNR, CDR2 FQNEAQ, per germline (reference sequence). This CDR3 contains 11 residues. CDR3 sequence: CASSPLGQQYF. CDR3 DNA sequence: TGTGCCAGCAGCCCCCTTGGTCAGCAGTACTTC.

A few counts support this clonotype. The chain combines TRBV12-3 or TRBV12-4 with TRBJ2-7, with TRBD2 matching over 7 bases. This CDR3 has 18 residues. Trimming at V came to 3 bases and at J to 4 bases, leaving 18 bases not matched to a gene. The CDR3 reads CASSFGTGVIAGLYEQYF. The DNA of the CDR3 is TGTGCCAGCAGTTTTGGGACCGGGGTAATAGCGGGTTTATACGAGCAGTACTTC.

V is TRBV20-1 and J is TRBJ1-2, with D perhaps TRBD1 (5 bases). Germline values: CDR1 DFQATT, CDR2 SNEGSKA (reference sequence). Trimming stripped 4 bases from V and 4 bases from J, with 13 bases between. This CDR3 comprises 13 residues. The CDR3 DNA sequence: TGCAGTGCTAAAGGGGTTGCGGGCTATGGCTACACCTTC. This gives the protein CSAKGVAGYGYTF.